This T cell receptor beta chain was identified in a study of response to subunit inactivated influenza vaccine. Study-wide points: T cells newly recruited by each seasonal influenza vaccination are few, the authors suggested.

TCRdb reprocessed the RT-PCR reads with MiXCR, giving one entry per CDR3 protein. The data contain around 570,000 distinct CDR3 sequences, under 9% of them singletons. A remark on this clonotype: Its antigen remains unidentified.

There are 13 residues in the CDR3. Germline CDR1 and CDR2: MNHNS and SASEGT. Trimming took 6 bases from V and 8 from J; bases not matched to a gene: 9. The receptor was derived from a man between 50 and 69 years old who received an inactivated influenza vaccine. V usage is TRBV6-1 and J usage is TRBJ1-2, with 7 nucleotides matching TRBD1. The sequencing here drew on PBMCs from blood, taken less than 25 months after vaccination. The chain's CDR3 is CASSRTGPGGYTF. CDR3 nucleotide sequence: TGTGCCAGCAGCCGGACAGGCCCGGGAGGCTACACCTTC.